Many counts were recorded for the clone carrying this T cell receptor (beta chain). The antigen is unknown. The TCR beta library used iRepertoire HTBI primers with Arm-PCR amplification of CDR3. Original processing notes: Looking across samples, the authors found roughly 58 TRBV and 14 TRBJ segments. TCRdb itself ran the multiplex PCR reads through MiXCR, one entry per CDR3 protein. TCRdb's processing, not the authors' own work, is the source of the V and J calls. The table lists some 340,000 distinct CDR3 sequences, approximately 12% of them singletons, with 18% in the top ten. This specimen comes from a study of regulatory T cells in long-lasting Graves disease. General study points: The study found lower TCR diversity in persistent Graves' patients than in newly diagnosed ones.

The time point here: newly diagnosed GD, antithyroid drugs for less than 3 months. TCR sequences were obtained from RNA taken from PBMCs. The germline V gene has CDR1 DFQATT and CDR2 SNEGSKA (reference sequence). The CDR3 is 15 amino acids. The V and J ends lost 7 bases and 5 bases, in that order; junction bases with no gene match: 6. These data were also reused for a study on T cells in Graves' hyperthyroidism and ophthalmopathy. As that study records: Uncontrolled infection, other autoimmune disease, pregnancy or lactation excluded patients. Primed by the HTBI set, a first-round RT-PCR was run on the TCR CDR3.

The sequenced sample was peripheral blood mononuclear cells (PBMCs), obtained at new diagnosis, from a patient treated with antithyroid drugs. The chain is built from TRBV20-1 and TRBJ2-1, with 15 nucleotides matching TRBD2. This clonotype was sampled from a woman aged 18 to 35 with Graves disease. CDR3 sequence reads: CSGTSGRGGHNEQFF. The CDR3 DNA follows: TGCAGTGGGACTAGCGGGAGGGGGGGACACAATGAGCAGTTCTTC.